These 24 T cell receptor beta chains originate from one sample sequenced in a study of T cell responses to AZD1222 COVID-19 vaccine. Produced via immunoSEQ multiplex PCR; TCRdb's table is partial and in-frame only. The repertoire holds 150,000 or so clones, with approximately 90% as singletons. This material consisted of peripheral blood, taken on day 0 of AZD1222 vaccination. These receptors were obtained from an adult in good health.

J is TRBJ2-1 and V is TRBV9, with 10 bases lining up with TRBD2. Germline values: CDR1 SGDLS, CDR2 YYNGEE. V trimming: 0 bases; J trimming: 9 bases; junction bases outside the gene matches: 6. The CDR3 runs 15 residues. The CDR3 loop reads CASSVGLAGVGEQFF. In DNA, the CDR3 is TGTGCCAGCAGCGTAGGGCTAGCGGGAGTGGGTGAGCAGTTCTTC.

This chain joins TRBV28 and TRBJ1-5; D remains ambiguous. Germline V gene sequence: CDR1 MDHEN, CDR2 SYDVKM. Trimming removed 10 bases from V and 1 base from J, with 8 bases in between. This CDR3 has 12 residues. This chain's CDR3 is CATSRSNQPQHF. The CDR3 DNA is TGTGCCACCTCTAGAAGCAATCAGCCCCAGCATTTT.

This rearrangement joins TRBV27 to TRBJ2-1; 8 bases are shared with TRBD1. Trimming took 5 bases from V and 2 from J; bases not matched to a gene: 17. Germline CDR1 and CDR2: MNHEY and SMNVEV (reference sequence). This CDR3 is 19 amino acids long. Here the CDR3 reads CASSLIGTGSSGPYNEQFF. As DNA, the CDR3 is TGTGCCAGCAGTCTAATTGGGACAGGATCCTCGGGGCCCTACAATGAGCAGTTCTTC.

The V call is TRBV29-1, the J call TRBJ1-2; perhaps TRBD1 as D (6 bases). Deletions cut 3 bases from V and 4 bases from J, with 12 bases between. Germline V gene data show CDR1 as SQVTM and CDR2 as ANQGSEA. This CDR3 contains 13 residues. The CDR3 nucleotides are TGCAGCGTTGATGGGAGACAGGCCTATGGCTACACCTTC. Protein sequence: CSVDGRQAYGYTF. Combining the CDR3 with reference TRBV29-1 and TRBJ1-2 gives the whole variable domain SAVISQKPSRDICQRGTSLTIQCQVDSQVTMMFWYRQQPGQSLTLIATANQGSEATYESGFVIDKFPISRPNLTFSTLTVSNMSPEDSSIYLCSVDGRQAYGYTFGSGTRLTVV.

This chain uses TRBV14 with TRBJ2-7; D not certain. This CDR3 spans 15 amino acids. V lost 0 bases and J lost 0, with 9 bases in between. CDR1 is SGHDN and CDR2 is FVKESK in the germline V gene. The CDR3: CASSQDYPISYEQYF. The CDR3 coding sequence is TGTGCCAGCAGCCAAGATTATCCGATCTCCTACGAGCAGTACTTC.

A few counts support this clone. The chain combines TRBV6-5 with TRBJ1-1, with TRBD1 as a possible D gene (6 bases). The CDR3 runs to 13 residues. Germline V gene lookup returns CDR1 MNHEY and CDR2 SVGAGI. The V end was cut by 7 bases, the J end by 10 bases, with 19 bases between. CDR3 coding DNA: TGTGCCAGCACCTTTAGGGGGACCTCCGGAGCTTTCTTT. Protein product: CASTFRGTSGAFF.

This chain connects TRBV5-4 to TRBJ2-5; 9 nucleotides match TRBD1. Germline V gene lookup returns CDR1 SGHNT and CDR2 YYREEE (reference sequence). This CDR3 has 15 amino acids. J was trimmed by 2 bases and V by 2 bases; bases with no gene match: 4. The CDR3 loop is CASSLRTGEQETQYF. The CDR3 region has the DNA TGTGCCAGCAGCTTAAGGACAGGGGAACAAGAGACCCAGTACTTC.

This chain joins TRBV4-3 and TRBJ1-2; D ambiguous. Germline V gives CDR1 LGHNA, CDR2 YSLEER. The V and J ends lost 2 bases and 4 bases respectively, with 14 bases between them. The CDR3 runs to 15 residues. CDR3 sequence reads: CASSQSNTASYGYTF. CDR3 nucleotide sequence: TGCGCCAGCAGCCAAAGCAATACCGCATCCTATGGCTACACCTTC.

The genes are TRBV4-1 and TRBJ2-1; weak D call: TRBD1 (5 bases). Deletions cut 0 bases from V and 4 bases from J, with 10 bases between. This CDR3 is 15 amino acids long. Germline V lookup: CDR1 MGHRA, CDR2 YSYEKL. The CDR3 DNA reads TGCGCCAGCAGCCAAGACAGGGTTTTTTACAATGAGCAGTTCTTC. Residues: CASSQDRVFYNEQFF.

This clone came up once. This chain connects TRBV30 to TRBJ1-2; D unclear. Germline CDR1 is GTSNPN and CDR2 is SVGIG (reference sequence). Trimming took 4 bases from V and 2 from J, leaving 14 bases between them. This CDR3 has 14 residues. CDR3 in DNA: TGTGCCTGGATCCCAGACAAGCCGAACTATGGCTACACCTTC. It yields the protein CAWIPDKPNYGYTF.

This chain connects TRBV7-9 to TRBJ1-4; no reliable D call. The germline V and J ends were trimmed by 5 bases and 4 bases, with 14 bases remaining between them. CDR3 length equals 15 residues. Germline loops: CDR1 SEHNR, CDR2 FQNEAQ (reference sequence). The CDR3, as DNA: TGTGCCAGCAGCCCCGAACTGTCTGTTAATGAAAAACTGTTTTTT. Translated: CASSPELSVNEKLFF.

J is TRBJ1-5 and V is TRBV7-9; perhaps TRBD1 as D (5 bases). CDR1 is SEHNR, CDR2 FQNEAQ, per germline (reference sequence). This CDR3 region has 14 residues. V lost 6 bases, J lost 5 bases, and 14 bases lay in between. The CDR3 DNA is TGTGCCAGCAGAACAACAGGAGTTCATCAGCCCCAGCATTTT. It encodes CASRTTGVHQPQHF.

The CDR3 protein is CASSPGPGKPSSYNEQFF. CDR3 nucleotides: TGTGCCAGCAGCCCAGGCCCTGGAAAGCCCTCCTCCTACAATGAGCAGTTCTTC. The chain uses TRBV9 and TRBJ2-1; D gene uncertain. V was pared by 4 bases and J by 0 bases, with 20 bases between. The V gene's germline CDR1 is SGDLS and CDR2 YYNGEE. This CDR3 comprises 18 residues.

The rearrangement joins TRBV7-6 to TRBJ1-3; no firm D call. Germline loops: CDR1 SGHVS, CDR2 FNYEAQ. This CDR3 has 15 residues. Trimming pared 3 bases from V and 1 base from J, leaving 10 bases between. The DNA for the CDR3 is TGTGCCAGCAGCTTGTACCCGGGTTCTGGAAACACCATATATTTT. As protein: CASSLYPGSGNTIYF.

The chain carries TRBV20-1 and TRBJ2-5; D unclear. Deletions cut 6 bases from V and 1 base from J, with 3 bases between. The CDR3 has 10 residues. CDR1 and CDR2 from the germline V gene are DFQATT and SNEGSKA (reference sequence). DNA for the CDR3: TGCAGTGCGGGCCAAGAGACCCAGTACTTC. As protein: CSAGQETQYF.

The chain employs TRBV27 and TRBJ1-1; the D gene is possibly TRBD1 (5 bases). The CDR3 extends over 13 amino acids. Germline lookup yields CDR1 MNHEY and CDR2 SMNVEV (reference sequence). V lost 2 bases, J lost 6 bases, and 10 bases lay in between. CDR3 residues: CASSLQQGAEAFF. CDR3 sequence (DNA): TGTGCCAGCAGTTTACAGCAGGGAGCTGAAGCTTTCTTT.

This clone was detected only once. The rearrangement joins TRBV2 to TRBJ2-5; TRBD2 agrees at 13 bases. CDR1 SNHLY and CDR2 FYNNEI come from the germline V gene. The CDR3 is 20 amino acids. V trimming: 0 bases; J trimming: 2 bases; junction bases outside the gene matches: 12. The CDR3 DNA sequence: TGTGCCAGCAGTGAAGCGGGTAGGAGACTAGCGGGAGGTTTTCAAGAGACCCAGTACTTC. Amino acids: CASSEAGRRLAGGFQETQYF. Using reference TRBV2 and TRBJ2-5 for the parts outside the CDR3, the full variable domain is EPEVTQTPSHQVTQMGQEVILRCVPISNHLYFYWYRQILGQKVEFLVSFYNNEISEKSEIFDDQFSVERPDGSNFTLKIRSTKLEDSAMYFCASSEAGRRLAGGFQETQYFGPGTRLLVL.

The rearrangement links TRBV27 to TRBJ2-7; D call uncertain. Germline CDR1 and CDR2: MNHEY and SMNVEV (reference sequence). This CDR3 is built from 13 residues. V was cut by 7 bases and J by 0 bases, with 10 bases left in between. CDR3 region: CASIGYPSYEQYF. The CDR3 DNA reads as TGTGCCAGCATAGGGTACCCCTCCTACGAGCAGTACTTC.

The chain joins TRBV4-1 to TRBJ2-7; D is possibly TRBD2 (5 bases). Germline values: CDR1 MGHRA, CDR2 YSYEKL. CDR3 size: 13 residues. Trimming left V 1 base short and J 6 bases short, with 10 bases between. The CDR3 sequence: CASSQVKDSEQYF. CDR3 bases: TGCGCCAGCAGCCAAGTTAAGGACTCCGAGCAGTACTTC.

The chain has TRBV6-5 and TRBJ2-7; D perhaps matches TRBD1 (5 bases). Germline-derived CDR1 and CDR2 are MNHEY and SVGAGI. CDR3 length: 15 residues. Trimming removed 0 bases at V and 0 bases at J, with 9 bases between. The CDR3 DNA reads TGTGCCAGCAGTTACTCAGACAGTCCCTCCTACGAGCAGTACTTC. This encodes CASSYSDSPSYEQYF.

The rearrangement joins TRBV19 to TRBJ2-1; maybe TRBD2 (5 bases). The germline V and J ends were trimmed by 5 bases and 3 bases, with 14 bases remaining between them. The CDR3 length is 15 residues. The germline V gene encodes CDR1 LNHDA and CDR2 SQIVND (reference sequence). The CDR3 loop reads CASSGQRPLYNEQFF. CDR3 DNA sequence: TGTGCCAGTAGTGGGCAGCGGCCCCTCTACAATGAGCAGTTCTTC.

V is TRBV18 and J is TRBJ2-5; weak D call: TRBD1 (5 bases). CDR1 is KGHSH, CDR2 LQKENI, per germline. This CDR3 is 15 amino acids long. V lost 3 bases and J 0 bases, leaving 11 bases between the germline ends. The CDR3, as DNA: TGTGCCAGCTCACCTAAAGGGGTCAACCAAGAGACCCAGTACTTC. Its protein is CASSPKGVNQETQYF.

Only a few counts were recorded for this clone. Other DNA sequences in the sample encode the same CDR3. V and J are TRBV27 and TRBJ2-3, with D unclear. V was cut by 6 bases and J by 0 bases, with 1 base left in between. Germline CDR1 MNHEY, CDR2 SMNVEV (reference sequence). The CDR3 totals 11 residues. CDR3 DNA: TGTGCCAGCAGCAGCACAGATACGCAGTATTTT. Protein sequence: CASSSTDTQYF.

V and J are TRBV5-1 and TRBJ2-7; a possible D gene is TRBD1 (5 bases). The CDR3 has 13 amino acids. Trimming removed 3 bases at V and 1 base at J, with 8 bases between. Germline V CDR1 and CDR2: SGHRS, YFSETQ. This chain's CDR3 is CASSSPGSYEQYF. The CDR3 nucleotides are TGCGCCAGCAGCTCCCCAGGGTCCTACGAGCAGTACTTC.